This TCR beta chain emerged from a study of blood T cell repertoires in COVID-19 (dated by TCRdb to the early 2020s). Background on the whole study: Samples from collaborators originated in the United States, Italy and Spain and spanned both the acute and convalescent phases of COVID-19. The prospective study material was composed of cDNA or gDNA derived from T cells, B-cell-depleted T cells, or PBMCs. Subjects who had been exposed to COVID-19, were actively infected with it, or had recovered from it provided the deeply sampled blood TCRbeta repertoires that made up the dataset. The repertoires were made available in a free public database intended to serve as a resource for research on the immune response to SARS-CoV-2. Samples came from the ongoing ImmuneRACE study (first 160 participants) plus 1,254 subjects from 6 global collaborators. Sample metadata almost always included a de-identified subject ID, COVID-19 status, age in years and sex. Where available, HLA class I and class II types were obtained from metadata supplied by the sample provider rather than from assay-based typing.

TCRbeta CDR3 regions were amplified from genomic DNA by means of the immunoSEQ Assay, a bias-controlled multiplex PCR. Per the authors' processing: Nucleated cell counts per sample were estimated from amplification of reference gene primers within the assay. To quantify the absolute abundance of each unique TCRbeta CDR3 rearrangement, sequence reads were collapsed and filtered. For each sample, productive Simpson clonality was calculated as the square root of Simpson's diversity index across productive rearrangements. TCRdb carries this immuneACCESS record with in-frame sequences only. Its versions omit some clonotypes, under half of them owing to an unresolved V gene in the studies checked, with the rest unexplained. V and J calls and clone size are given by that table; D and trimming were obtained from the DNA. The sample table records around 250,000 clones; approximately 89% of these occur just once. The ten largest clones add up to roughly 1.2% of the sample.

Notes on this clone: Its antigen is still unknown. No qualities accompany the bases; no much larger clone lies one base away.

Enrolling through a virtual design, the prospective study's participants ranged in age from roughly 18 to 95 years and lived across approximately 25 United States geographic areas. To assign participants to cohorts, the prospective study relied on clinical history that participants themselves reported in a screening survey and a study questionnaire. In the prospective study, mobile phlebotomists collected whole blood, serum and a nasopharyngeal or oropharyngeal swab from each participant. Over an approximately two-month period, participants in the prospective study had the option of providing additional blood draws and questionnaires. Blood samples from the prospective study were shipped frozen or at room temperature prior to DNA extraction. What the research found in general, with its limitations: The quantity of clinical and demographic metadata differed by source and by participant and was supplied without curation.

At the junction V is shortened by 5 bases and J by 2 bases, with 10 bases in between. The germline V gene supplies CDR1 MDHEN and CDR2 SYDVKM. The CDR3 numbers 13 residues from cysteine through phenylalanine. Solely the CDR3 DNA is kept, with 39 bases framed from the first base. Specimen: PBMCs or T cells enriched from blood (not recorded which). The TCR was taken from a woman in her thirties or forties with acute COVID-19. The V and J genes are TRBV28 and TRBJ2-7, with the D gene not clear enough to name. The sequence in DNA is TGTGCCAGCAGTCCCCCCACAGCCTACGAGCAGTACTTC. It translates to CASSPPTAYEQYF.